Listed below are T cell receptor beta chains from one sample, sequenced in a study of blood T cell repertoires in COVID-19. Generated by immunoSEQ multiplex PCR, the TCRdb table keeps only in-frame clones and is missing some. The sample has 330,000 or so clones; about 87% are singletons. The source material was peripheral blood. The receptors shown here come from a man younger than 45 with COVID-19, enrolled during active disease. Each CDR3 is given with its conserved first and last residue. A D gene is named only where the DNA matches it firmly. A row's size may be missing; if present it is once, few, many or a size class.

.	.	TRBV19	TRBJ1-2	TGTGCCAGTAGTAAGGACGGGGACTATGGCTACACCTTC	CASSKDGDYGYTF
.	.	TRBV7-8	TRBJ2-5	TGTGCCAGCAGCTTCTCGACAGGACAAGAGACCCAGTACTTC	CASSFSTGQETQYF
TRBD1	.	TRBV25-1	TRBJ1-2	TGTGCCAGCAGCGAGACAGGGTCAAATGGCTACACCTTC	CASSETGSNGYTF
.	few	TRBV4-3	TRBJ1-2	TGCGCCAGCAGCCAAGATCGGGTAGGGGGAACTTCTAACTATGGCTACACCTTC	CASSQDRVGGTSNYGYTF
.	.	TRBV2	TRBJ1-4	TGTGCCAGCAGCCAGGCAACTAATGAAAAACTGTTTTTT	CASSQATNEKLFF
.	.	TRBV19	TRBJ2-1	TGTGCCAGTAGGGGTGGTCGGGGTCCCTCCTACAATGAGCAGTTCTTC	CASRGGRGPSYNEQFF
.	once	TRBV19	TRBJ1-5	TGTGCCAGTAGGGATACTCCCGGGACTGGGCATCTGCCCCAGCATTTT	CASRDTPGTGHLPQHF
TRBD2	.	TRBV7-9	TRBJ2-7	TGTGCCAGCAGCTTGTCTTCGGGAGGGGACCTTTCCTACGAGCAGTACTTC	CASSLSSGGDLSYEQYF
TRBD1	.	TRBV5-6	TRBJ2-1	TGTGCCAGCAGCCTTCGGACAGGTGAGCAGTTCTTC	CASSLRTGEQFF
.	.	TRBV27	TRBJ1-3	TGTGCCAGCAGTTTGGCACGTTGGGCGGGAAACACCATATATTTT	CASSLARWAGNTIYF
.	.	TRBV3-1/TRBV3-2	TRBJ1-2	TGTGCCAGCAGCCAAGCGGTCCGTGGCTACACCTTC	CASSQAVRGYTF
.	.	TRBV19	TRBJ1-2	TGTGCCAGTGTACCTGAAGGGGCCAGGGGCTATGGCTACACCTTC	CASVPEGARGYGYTF
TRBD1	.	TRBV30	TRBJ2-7	TGTGCCTGGAGTGCCCGGGGACAGGGAGACGAGCAGTACTTC	CAWSARGQGDEQYF
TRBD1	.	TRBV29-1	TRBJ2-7	TGCAGCGTCGTGGGACAGCCCAGATACGAGCAGTACTTC	CSVVGQPRYEQYF
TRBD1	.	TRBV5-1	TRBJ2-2	TGCGCCAGCAGCTTTGGAGGACAGGGCTGGGCCGGGGAGCTGTTTTTT	CASSFGGQGWAGELFF
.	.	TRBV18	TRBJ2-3	TGTGCCAGCTCACCACCGGGACTGAGCACAGATACGCAGTATTTT	CASSPPGLSTDTQYF
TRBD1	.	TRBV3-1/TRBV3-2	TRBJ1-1	TGTGCCAGCAGTAAATCGGCAGGGGGGAACACTGAAGCTTTCTTT	CASSKSAGGNTEAFF
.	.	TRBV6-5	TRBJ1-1	TGTGCCAGCAGTCCACAGGGTGCTGAAGCTTTCTTT	CASSPQGAEAFF
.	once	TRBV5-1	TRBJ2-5	TGCGCCAGCAGCTTTAAAGAGACCCAGTACTTC	CASSFKETQYF
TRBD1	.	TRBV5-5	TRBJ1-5	TGTGCCAGCACCATTACTCCGTCGACAGGGGGCGGCGAGCCCCAGCATTTT	CASTITPSTGGGEPQHF
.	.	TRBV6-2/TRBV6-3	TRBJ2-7	TGTGCCAGCAGTTATACAGGGACCTACGAGCAGTACTTC	CASSYTGTYEQYF
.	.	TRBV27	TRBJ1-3	TGTGCCAGCAGTGCGATATGGTCCTCTGGAAACACCATATATTTT	CASSAIWSSGNTIYF
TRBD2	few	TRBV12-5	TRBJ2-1	TGTGCTAGTGCCCTTGGGGGGGTCAATGAGCAGTTCTTC	CASALGGVNEQFF
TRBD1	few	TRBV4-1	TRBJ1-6	TGCGCCAGCAGCCACCCCGGGACAGTGGGTTCACCCCTCCACTTT	CASSHPGTVGSPLHF
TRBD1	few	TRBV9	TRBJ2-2	TGTGCCAGCGGCAGGGGGACCGGGGAGCTGTTTTTT	CASGRGTGELFF
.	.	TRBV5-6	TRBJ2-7	TGTGCCAGCAGCCCCGCGGGACCCTACGAGCAGTACTTC	CASSPAGPYEQYF
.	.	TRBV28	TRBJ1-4	TGTGCCAGCAGTTTATTTTCTTCGGGGTTAGCTGAAAAACTGTTTTTT	CASSLFSSGLAEKLFF